These T cell receptor beta chains were read from a single sample in a study of human T cells and chemical hapten exposure. TCRdb fed the RACE reads into MiXCR, producing one record per CDR3 protein. Of around 380,000 distinct CDR3 sequences in the sample, more than 4.5% were seen once. The sample here was whole blood, taken in connection with sensitization to the hapten diphenylcyclopropenone (DPC). The source of these receptors is a woman in her fifties or sixties with alopecia areata. Some clones in this sample may be carry-over from other donors' samples. Both conserved end residues are part of each CDR3. Fields, in order: clone size, D gene, J gene, V gene, CDR3 protein, CDR3 DNA. The D gene is left open where the match is weak. Size is stated as once, few or many counts, or a class when the clone is expanded.

clone_size: few
d_call: .
j_call: TRBJ2-3
v_call: TRBV12-3/TRBV12-4
cdr3_aa: CASSPLRGPGTDTQYF
cdr3_nt: TGTGCCAGCAGTCCACTTCGGGGTCCGGGCACAGATACGCAGTATTTT

clone_size: many
d_call: TRBD2
j_call: TRBJ2-5
v_call: TRBV4-1
cdr3_aa: CASSQGLAGAQETQYF
cdr3_nt: TGCGCCAGCAGCCAAGGGCTAGCGGGGGCGCAGGAGACCCAGTACTTC

clone_size: few
d_call: .
j_call: TRBJ1-1
v_call: TRBV5-1
cdr3_aa: CASSLQPAITEAFF
cdr3_nt: TGCGCCAGCAGCTTGCAACCGGCGATAACTGAAGCTTTCTTT

clone_size: many
d_call: .
j_call: TRBJ2-2
v_call: TRBV6-5
cdr3_aa: CASSLRPARRSGELFF
cdr3_nt: TGTGCCAGCAGCTTACGTCCAGCACGGAGGTCCGGGGAGCTGTTTTTT

clone_size: few
d_call: .
j_call: TRBJ2-7
v_call: TRBV11-2
cdr3_aa: CASSPTGFPYEQYF
cdr3_nt: TGTGCCAGCAGCCCAACAGGGTTTCCCTACGAGCAGTACTTC

clone_size: many
d_call: .
j_call: TRBJ2-1
v_call: TRBV7-2
cdr3_aa: CASSSGAIPVAERFF
cdr3_nt: TGTGCCAGCAGCTCCGGGGCCATCCCGGTAGCGGAACGGTTCTTC

clone_size: many
d_call: TRBD1
j_call: TRBJ1-6
v_call: TRBV7-9
cdr3_aa: CASSLSTGYNSPLHF
cdr3_nt: TGTGCCAGCAGCTTATCGACAGGGTATAATTCACCCCTCCACTTT

clone_size: many
d_call: .
j_call: TRBJ1-1
v_call: TRBV29-1
cdr3_aa: CSVAGGITEAFF
cdr3_nt: TGCAGCGTTGCGGGGGGCATCACTGAAGCTTTCTTT

clone_size: many
d_call: TRBD1
j_call: TRBJ1-1
v_call: TRBV9
cdr3_aa: CASSLWDSSQAFF
cdr3_nt: TGTGCCAGCAGCCTATGGGACAGTTCGCAAGCTTTCTTT

clone_size: many
d_call: TRBD2
j_call: TRBJ2-3
v_call: TRBV6-5
cdr3_aa: CASSYPTSGGTDTQYF
cdr3_nt: TGTGCCAGCAGTTATCCGACTAGCGGGGGCACAGATACGCAGTATTTT

clone_size: few
d_call: TRBD1
j_call: TRBJ2-3
v_call: TRBV29-1
cdr3_aa: CSAPTDRGPQYF
cdr3_nt: TGCAGCGCTCCCACCGACAGGGGCCCCCAGTATTTT

clone_size: many
d_call: .
j_call: TRBJ1-1
v_call: TRBV20-1
cdr3_aa: CSAISGTNTEAFF
cdr3_nt: TGCAGTGCAATTTCTGGGACGAACACTGAAGCTTTCTTT

clone_size: many
d_call: TRBD1
j_call: TRBJ2-2
v_call: TRBV20-1
cdr3_aa: CSAGGDRGNTGELFF
cdr3_nt: TGCAGTGCCGGGGGGGACAGGGGAAACACCGGGGAGCTGTTTTTT

clone_size: few
d_call: .
j_call: TRBJ2-5
v_call: TRBV7-8
cdr3_aa: CASRSSQETQYF
cdr3_nt: TGTGCCAGCCGTAGCTCCCAAGAGACCCAGTACTTC